Following are 10 T cell receptor beta chains from one sample sequenced in a study of CD8 T cells in ankylosing spondylitis. In TCRdb, the 5' RACE reads were re-called with MiXCR into one record per CDR3 protein. The sample lists some 100,000 distinct CDR3 sequences, roughly 8.8% seen once, with over 25% in the top ten. Which antigens these TCRs recognize remains unknown. Study results and caveats: Seemingly characteristic of ankylosing spondylitis blood was a TCR beta motif consisting of eight highly homologous variants.

Sequencing was performed on blood, either unsorted or a sorted T cell fraction (not recorded which). The receptor source for this set is a male donor with ankylosing spondylitis.

This clonotype was detected many times. This chain links TRBV12-3 or TRBV12-4 with TRBJ1-1, with a possible D match to TRBD1 (5 bases). The CDR3 consists of 14 residues. V was cut by 8 bases and J by 6 bases, with 19 bases left in between. DNA of the CDR3: TGTGCCAGCTCAAACCCCGTGGGGGGAGCTGAAGCTTTCTTT. Its translation is CASSNPVGGAEAFF.

This clonotype was seen only a few times. The chain combines TRBV20-1 with TRBJ2-7; tentatively, D is TRBD1 or TRBD2 (5 bases each). The CDR3 consists of 13 residues. The V end was cut by 2 bases, the J end by 2 bases, with 10 bases between. Germline values: CDR1 DFQATT, CDR2 SNEGSKA (reference sequence). The CDR3 sequence: CSARSQGAYEQYV. CDR3 DNA: TGCAGTGCTAGATCGCAGGGAGCCTACGAGCAGTACGTC.

This clonotype has just a few counts. The chain uses TRBV5-6 and TRBJ1-6; D not resolved. Per germline, CDR1 SGHDT and CDR2 YYEEEE. V was shortened by 1 base and J by 10 bases, with 15 bases between the two germline ends. This CDR3 has 15 residues. The CDR3 DNA sequence: TGTGCCAGCAGCTTGCAGTCCGATCTTGGGTCACCCCTCCACTTT. It encodes CASSLQSDLGSPLHF.

This chain joins TRBV30 and TRBJ2-1; no definite D call. Germline V lookup: CDR1 GTSNPN, CDR2 SVGIG (reference sequence). The V gene lost 1 base and the J gene lost 1 base, with 2 bases spanning the gap. This CDR3 has 12 amino acids. The DNA for the CDR3 is TGTGCCTGGAGTGCATCCTACAATGAGCAGTTCTTC. Translation: CAWSASYNEQFF.

The J gene is TRBJ2-7, the V gene TRBV13; 10 nucleotides agree with TRBD2. Unmatched junction bases numbered 11, after V lost 5 bases and J lost 4 bases. This CDR3 has 16 amino acids. Germline lookup yields CDR1 PRHDT and CDR2 FYEKMQ (reference sequence). The CDR3 sequence is CASSPGGSGRRYEQYF. The CDR3 bases are TGTGCCAGCAGCCCCGGGGGTAGCGGGAGGAGGTACGAGCAGTACTTC.

This clonotype was counted between two and nine times. This chain uses TRBV12-3 or TRBV12-4 with TRBJ2-1, with D tentatively TRBD1 or TRBD2 (5 bases each). V shed 5 bases and J shed 5 bases, with 13 bases lying between them. The CDR3 runs to 14 residues. The CDR3 loop reads CASSREGRNNEQFF. CDR3 nucleotides: TGTGCCAGCAGTAGAGAGGGGCGGAACAATGAGCAGTTCTTC.

V gene TRBV24-1 combines with J gene TRBJ1-1; unclear D gene. Germline CDR1 KGHDR, CDR2 SFDVKD. V was clipped by 0 bases and J by 4 bases, with 5 bases between them. CDR3 size: 13 residues. The CDR3 sequence is CATSDLRATEAFF. For the CDR3, the DNA is TGTGCCACCAGTGATTTGAGAGCCACTGAAGCTTTCTTT.

This clonotype came up a few times. This chain connects TRBV10-1 to TRBJ2-3, with 8 bases that match TRBD2. This CDR3 is 16 amino acids long. The V segment lost 0 bases and the J segment 5 bases; nucleotides outside the gene matches: 7. The germline V gene has CDR1 WNHNN and CDR2 SYGVQD (reference sequence). The CDR3 reads CASSESRTSLGDTQYF. CDR3 sequence (DNA): TGCGCCAGCAGTGAGTCGAGGACTAGCTTAGGAGATACGCAGTATTTT.

The chain recombines TRBV19 with TRBJ1-1; TRBD1 might be the D (5 bases). This CDR3 spans 15 amino acids. V was cut by 3 bases and J by 1 base, with 12 bases left in between. Germline CDR1 reads LNHDA; CDR2 reads SQIVND (reference sequence). The CDR3 DNA reads TGTGCCAGTAGTATTTCTGTGGGGCCGAACACTGAAGCTTTCTTT. This codes for CASSISVGPNTEAFF.

This clonotype came up many times. V usage is TRBV6-1 and J usage is TRBJ2-7; weak D call: TRBD2 (5 bases). Germline V gives CDR1 MNHNS, CDR2 SASEGT. V was cut by 2 bases and J by 3 bases, with 11 bases left in between. The CDR3 totals 14 residues. The CDR3 DNA follows: TGTGCCAGCAGTGAAATCCGAGGGTTCTACGAGCAGTACTTC. Its protein product is CASSEIRGFYEQYF.